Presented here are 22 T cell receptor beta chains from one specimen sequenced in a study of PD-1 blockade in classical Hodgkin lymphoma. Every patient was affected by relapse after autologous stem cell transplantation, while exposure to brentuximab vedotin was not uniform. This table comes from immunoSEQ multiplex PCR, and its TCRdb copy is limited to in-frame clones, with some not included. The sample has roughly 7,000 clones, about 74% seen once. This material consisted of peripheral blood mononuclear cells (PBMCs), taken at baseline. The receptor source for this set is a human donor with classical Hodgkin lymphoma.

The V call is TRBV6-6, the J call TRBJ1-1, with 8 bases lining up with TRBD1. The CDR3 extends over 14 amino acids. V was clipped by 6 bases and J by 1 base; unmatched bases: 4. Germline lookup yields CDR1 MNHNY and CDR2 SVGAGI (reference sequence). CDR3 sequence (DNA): TGTGCCAGCAGGCCGCAGGGGGCGAACACTGAAGCTTTCTTT. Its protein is CASRPQGANTEAFF.

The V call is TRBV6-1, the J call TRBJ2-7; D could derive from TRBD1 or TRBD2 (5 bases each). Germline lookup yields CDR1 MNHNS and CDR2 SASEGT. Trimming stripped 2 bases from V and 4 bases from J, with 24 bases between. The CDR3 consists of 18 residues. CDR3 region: CASSESQSTAGTLYEQYF. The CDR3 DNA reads TGTGCCAGCAGTGAATCTCAGTCAACGGCCGGGACCTTGTACGAGCAGTACTTC.

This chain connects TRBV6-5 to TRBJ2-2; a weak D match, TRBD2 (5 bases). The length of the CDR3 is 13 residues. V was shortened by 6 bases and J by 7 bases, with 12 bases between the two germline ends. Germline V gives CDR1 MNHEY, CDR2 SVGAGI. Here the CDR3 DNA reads TGTGCCAGCAGAGAGGGTGTTCGCGGGGAGCTGTTTTTT. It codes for CASREGVRGELFF.

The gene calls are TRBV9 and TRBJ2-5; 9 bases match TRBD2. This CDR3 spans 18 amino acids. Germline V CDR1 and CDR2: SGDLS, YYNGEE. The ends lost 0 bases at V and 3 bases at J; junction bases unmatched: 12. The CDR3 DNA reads TGTGCCAGCAGCGTAGGAGGTGGCGGGGGGGGATTAAAAGAGACCCAGTACTTC. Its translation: CASSVGGGGGGLKETQYF.

Written as DNA, the CDR3 is TGTGCCAGCAGCTTAGGGGGGTGGACCTACAATGAGCAGTTCTTC. It is translated as CASSLGGWTYNEQFF. The rearrangement joins TRBV7-2 to TRBJ2-1; D may be TRBD1 or TRBD2 (5 bases each). The germline CDR1 and CDR2 sequences are SGHTA and FQGNSA. The CDR3 sequence is 15 residues long. Trimming left V 1 base short and J 2 bases short, with 9 bases between.

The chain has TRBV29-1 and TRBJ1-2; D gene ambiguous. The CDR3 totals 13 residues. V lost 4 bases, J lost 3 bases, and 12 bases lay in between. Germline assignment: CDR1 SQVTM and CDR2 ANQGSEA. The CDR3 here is CSVAAGPYYGYTF. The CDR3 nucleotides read TGCAGCGTTGCAGCAGGACCGTACTATGGCTACACCTTC.

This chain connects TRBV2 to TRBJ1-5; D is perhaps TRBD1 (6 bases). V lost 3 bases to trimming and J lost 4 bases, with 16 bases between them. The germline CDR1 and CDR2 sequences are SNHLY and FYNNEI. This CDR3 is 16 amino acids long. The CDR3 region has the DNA TGTGCCAGCAGTGATTTTTTGGGGGCGGATAATCAGCCCCAGCATTTT. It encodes CASSDFLGADNQPQHF.

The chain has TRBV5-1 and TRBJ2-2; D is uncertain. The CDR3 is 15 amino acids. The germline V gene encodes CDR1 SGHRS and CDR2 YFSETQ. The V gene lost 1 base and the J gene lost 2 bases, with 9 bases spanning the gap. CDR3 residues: CASSLISVNTGELFF. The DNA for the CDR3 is TGCGCCAGCAGCTTGATCAGCGTAAACACCGGGGAGCTGTTTTTT.

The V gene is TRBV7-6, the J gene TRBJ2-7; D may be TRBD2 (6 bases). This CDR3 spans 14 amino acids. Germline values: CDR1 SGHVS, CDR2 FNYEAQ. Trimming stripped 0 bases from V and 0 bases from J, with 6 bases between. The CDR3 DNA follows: TGTGCCAGCAGCTTAGCCGGGAGCTCCTACGAGCAGTACTTC. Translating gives CASSLAGSSYEQYF.

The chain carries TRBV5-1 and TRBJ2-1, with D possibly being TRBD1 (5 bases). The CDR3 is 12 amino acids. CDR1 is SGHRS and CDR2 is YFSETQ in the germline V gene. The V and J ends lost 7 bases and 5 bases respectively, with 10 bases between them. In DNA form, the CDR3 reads TGCGCCAGCTCGCTAGGGGACAATGAGCAGTTCTTC. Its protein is CASSLGDNEQFF.

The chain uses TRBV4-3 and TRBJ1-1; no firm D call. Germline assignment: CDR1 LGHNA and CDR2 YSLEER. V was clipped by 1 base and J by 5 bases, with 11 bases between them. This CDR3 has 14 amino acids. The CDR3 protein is CASSQALIGTEAFF. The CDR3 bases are TGCGCCAGCAGCCAAGCCCTAATTGGGACTGAAGCTTTCTTT.

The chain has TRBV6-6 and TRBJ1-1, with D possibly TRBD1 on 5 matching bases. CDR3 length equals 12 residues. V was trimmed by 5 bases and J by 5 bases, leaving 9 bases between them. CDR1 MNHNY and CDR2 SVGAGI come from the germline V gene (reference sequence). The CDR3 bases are TGTGCCAGCAGTCCCCAGGGAACTGAAGCTTTCTTT. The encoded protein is CASSPQGTEAFF.

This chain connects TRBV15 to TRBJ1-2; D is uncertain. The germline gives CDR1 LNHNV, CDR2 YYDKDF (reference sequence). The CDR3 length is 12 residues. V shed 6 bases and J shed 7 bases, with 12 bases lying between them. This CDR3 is CATSDLGGGYTF. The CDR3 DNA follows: TGTGCCACCAGTGACTTAGGAGGTGGCTACACCTTC.

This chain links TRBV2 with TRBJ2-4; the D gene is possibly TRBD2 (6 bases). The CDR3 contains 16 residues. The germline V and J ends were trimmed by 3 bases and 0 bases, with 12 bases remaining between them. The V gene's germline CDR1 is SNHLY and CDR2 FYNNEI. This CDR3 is CASSDGGSRAKNIQYF. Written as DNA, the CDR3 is TGTGCCAGCAGTGATGGGGGGTCTCGAGCCAAAAACATTCAGTACTTC.

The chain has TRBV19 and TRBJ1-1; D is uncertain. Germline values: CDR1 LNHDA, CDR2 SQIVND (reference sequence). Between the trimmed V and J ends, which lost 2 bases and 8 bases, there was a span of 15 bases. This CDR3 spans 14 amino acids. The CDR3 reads CASSIYGLGGEAFF. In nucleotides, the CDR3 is TGTGCCAGTAGTATATACGGCCTGGGCGGGGAAGCTTTCTTT.

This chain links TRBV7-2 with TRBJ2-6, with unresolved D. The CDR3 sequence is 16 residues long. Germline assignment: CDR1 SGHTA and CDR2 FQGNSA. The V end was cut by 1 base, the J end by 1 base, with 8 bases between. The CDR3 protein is CASSLVPMSGANVLTF. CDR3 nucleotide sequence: TGTGCCAGCAGCTTAGTTCCCATGTCTGGGGCCAACGTCCTGACTTTC.

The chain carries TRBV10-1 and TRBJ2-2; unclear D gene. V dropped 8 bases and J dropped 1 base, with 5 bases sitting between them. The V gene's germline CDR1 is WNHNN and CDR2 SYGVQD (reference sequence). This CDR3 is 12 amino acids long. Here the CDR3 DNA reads TGCGCCAGCCGGAGGAACACCGGGGAGCTGTTTTTT. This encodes CASRRNTGELFF.

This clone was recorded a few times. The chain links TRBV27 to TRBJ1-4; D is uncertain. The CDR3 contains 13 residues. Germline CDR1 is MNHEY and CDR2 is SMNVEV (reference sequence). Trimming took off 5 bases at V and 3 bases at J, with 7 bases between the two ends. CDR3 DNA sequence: TGTGCCAGCAGTCCAGGCGCTAATGAAAAACTGTTTTTT. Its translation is CASSPGANEKLFF.

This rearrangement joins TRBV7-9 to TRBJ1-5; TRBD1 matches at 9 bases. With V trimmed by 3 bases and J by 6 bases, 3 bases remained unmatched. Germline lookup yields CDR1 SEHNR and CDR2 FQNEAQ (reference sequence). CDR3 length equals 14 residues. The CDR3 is CASSFEDRGQPQHF. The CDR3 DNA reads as TGTGCCAGCAGCTTCGAGGACAGGGGTCAGCCCCAGCATTTT.

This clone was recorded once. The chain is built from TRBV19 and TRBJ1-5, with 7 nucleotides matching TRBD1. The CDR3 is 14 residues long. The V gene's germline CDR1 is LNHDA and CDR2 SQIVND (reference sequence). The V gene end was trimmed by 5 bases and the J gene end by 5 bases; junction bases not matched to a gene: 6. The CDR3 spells CASSSQQGYQPQHF. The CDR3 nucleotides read TGTGCCAGTAGTTCCCAACAGGGGTATCAGCCCCAGCATTTT.

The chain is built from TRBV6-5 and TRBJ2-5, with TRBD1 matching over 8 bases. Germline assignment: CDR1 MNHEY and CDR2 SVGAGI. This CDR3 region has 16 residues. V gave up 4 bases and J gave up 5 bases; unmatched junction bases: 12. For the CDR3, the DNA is TGTGCCAGCAGTTTCCATTACCAGGGGGCTCTGGAGACCCAGTACTTC. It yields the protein CASSFHYQGALETQYF.

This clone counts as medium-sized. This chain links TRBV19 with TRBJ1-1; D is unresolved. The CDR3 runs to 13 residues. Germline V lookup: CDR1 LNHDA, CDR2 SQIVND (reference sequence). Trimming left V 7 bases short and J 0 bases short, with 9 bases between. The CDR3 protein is CASNRNMNTEAFF. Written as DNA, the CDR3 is TGTGCCAGTAACCGTAATATGAACACTGAAGCTTTCTTT.